These 32 T cell receptor beta chains came from one sample sequenced in a study of blood T cell repertoires in COVID-19. Assay used: immunoSEQ multiplex PCR; TCRdb lists only in-frame clones, some missing. The repertoire holds about 140,000 clones, with 65% to 85% as singletons. The sample taken for sequencing was peripheral blood. The origin of the receptors is a woman between 55 and 75 years old with acute or convalescent COVID-19.

This clone was detected once. The chain employs TRBV27 and TRBJ2-7; tentative D call: TRBD1 (6 bases). The CDR3 length is 15 residues. Germline V gene lookup returns CDR1 MNHEY and CDR2 SMNVEV (reference sequence). V was cut by 6 bases and J by 5 bases, with 20 bases left in between. CDR3 region: CASRGWGRGNDEQYF. CDR3 coding DNA: TGTGCCAGCAGAGGATGGGGGCGCGGAAACGACGAGCAGTACTTC.

This clone was observed a handful of times. The chain joins TRBV7-9 to TRBJ2-1; 8 positions match TRBD2. V lost 5 bases to trimming and J lost 14 bases; unmatched junction nucleotides: 11. This CDR3 comprises 13 residues. Germline lookup yields CDR1 SEHNR and CDR2 FQNEAQ (reference sequence). The CDR3 nucleotides are TGTGCCAGCAGCCCGGTGATAGCGGGGAGGGAGTTCTTC. This codes for CASSPVIAGREFF.

The rearrangement joins TRBV7-9 to TRBJ2-3; 7 bases agree with TRBD1. The CDR3 contains 15 residues. Germline-derived CDR1 and CDR2 are SEHNR and FQNEAQ (reference sequence). With V trimmed by 5 bases and J by 1 base, 6 bases remained unmatched. The CDR3 loop is CASSPTGVGTDTQYF. Here the CDR3 DNA reads TGTGCCAGCAGCCCAACAGGGGTCGGCACAGATACGCAGTATTTT.

This chain links TRBV5-1 with TRBJ1-1, with D possibly TRBD1 on 6 matching bases. CDR1 and CDR2 (germline): SGHRS, YFSETQ. This CDR3 spans 13 amino acids. V was shortened by 4 bases and J by 4 bases, with 11 bases between the two germline ends. CDR3 amino acids: CASSLQGSTEAFF. The CDR3 DNA reads as TGCGCCAGCAGCCTCCAGGGGAGCACTGAAGCTTTCTTT.

This rearrangement joins TRBV5-1 to TRBJ1-4; tentative D call: TRBD1 (5 bases). Trimming removed 3 bases from V and 8 bases from J, with 14 bases in between. Germline assignment: CDR1 SGHRS and CDR2 YFSETQ. This CDR3 is 14 amino acids long. The CDR3 sequence: CASSSGGAAEKLFF. In nucleotides, the CDR3 is TGCGCCAGCAGCTCCGGAGGGGCAGCAGAAAAACTGTTTTTT.

The chain carries TRBV5-4 and TRBJ1-6; maybe TRBD1 (6 bases). The CDR3 is 17 residues long. V was pared by 6 bases and J by 0 bases, with 16 bases between. From germline, CDR1 is SGHNT and CDR2 YYREEE (reference sequence). CDR3 bases: TGTGCCAGCAATCCCGACAGGCGAAGCTCCTATAATTCACCCCTCCACTTT. This translates into CASNPDRRSSYNSPLHF.

The chain is built from TRBV27 and TRBJ2-5; TRBD1 matches 10 bases. The assigned J gene may be wrong: the sequence end matches TRBJ2-7 better. Germline CDR1 and CDR2: MNHEY and SMNVEV (reference sequence). The CDR3 runs to 14 residues. This chain's CDR3 is CASSLGTGAIEQYF. Here the CDR3 DNA reads TGTGCCAGCAGTCTCGGGACAGGGGCAATCGAGCAGTACTTC.

In its sample, this clone was seen once. This chain uses TRBV27 with TRBJ2-1; weak D call: TRBD1 (6 bases). The germline gives CDR1 MNHEY, CDR2 SMNVEV (reference sequence). V dropped 0 bases and J dropped 7 bases, with 19 bases sitting between them. CDR3 length: 17 residues. CDR3 region: CASSLSLDRLPSNEQFF. As DNA, the CDR3 is TGTGCCAGCAGTTTATCCCTCGACAGGCTACCCTCGAATGAGCAGTTCTTC.

The chain uses TRBV6-4 and TRBJ1-2; D ambiguous. The germline gives CDR1 MRHNA, CDR2 SNTAGT. V lost 2 bases, J lost 8 bases, and 12 bases lay in between. This CDR3 has 13 residues. This CDR3 reads CASSDNPFRGYTF. DNA for the CDR3: TGTGCCAGCAGTGACAACCCCTTCCGGGGCTACACCTTC.

The rearrangement links TRBV28 to TRBJ1-2; TRBD1 matches 10 bases. Germline V gene sequence: CDR1 MDHEN, CDR2 SYDVKM. CDR3 size: 14 residues. J was trimmed by 4 bases and V by 10 bases; bases with no gene match: 9. Written as DNA, the CDR3 is TGTGCCACCTCACGGGACAGGGGTTCCTATGGCTACACCTTC. It is translated as CATSRDRGSYGYTF.

The chain has TRBV11-2 and TRBJ2-2; 7 nucleotides line up with TRBD2. Losses at the gene ends were 1 base for V and 4 bases for J; bases not matched to a gene: 6. Per germline, CDR1 SGHAT and CDR2 FQNNGV. The CDR3 spans 16 residues. CDR3 sequence (DNA): TGTGCCAGCAGCTTAGGGGGGACTACGGGCACCGGGGAGCTGTTTTTT. The encoded protein is CASSLGGTTGTGELFF.

The chain combines TRBV16 with TRBJ1-4; the match to TRBD1 covers 9 bases. The CDR3 consists of 18 residues. Germline V CDR1 and CDR2: KGHSY, FQNENV. V lost 3 bases and J lost 3; bases outside the gene matches: 11. CDR3 amino acids: CASSHHGQGRKPNEKLFF. CDR3 nucleotide sequence: TGTGCCAGCAGCCACCATGGACAGGGGAGGAAACCTAATGAAAAACTGTTTTTT. Using reference TRBV16 and TRBJ1-4 for the parts outside the CDR3, the full variable domain is GEEVAQTPKHLVRGEGQKAKLYCAPIKGHSYVFWYQQVLKNEFKFLISFQNENVFDETGMPKERFSAKCLPNSPCSLEIQATKLEDSAVYFCASSHHGQGRKPNEKLFFGSGTQLSVL.

The chain employs TRBV2 and TRBJ1-2; the match to TRBD1 covers 8 bases. The germline V gene encodes CDR1 SNHLY and CDR2 FYNNEI. After removal of 6 bases from V and 6 bases from J, the junction contained 0 bases not matched to a gene. The CDR3 covers 11 residues. The CDR3 nucleotides are TGTGCCAGCAGACAGGGGGATGGCTACACCTTC. This sequence encodes CASRQGDGYTF.

V usage is TRBV19 and J usage is TRBJ2-7; 8 bases are shared with TRBD1. The CDR3 spans 16 residues. The V and J ends lost 4 bases and 3 bases, in that order; junction bases with no gene match: 11. Germline values: CDR1 LNHDA, CDR2 SQIVND (reference sequence). This CDR3 reads CASSTLRQGRFYEQYF. For the CDR3, the DNA is TGTGCCAGTAGTACCCTTCGACAGGGGCGGTTCTACGAGCAGTACTTC. Full variable domain (remainder filled in from reference TRBV19 and TRBJ2-7): DGGITQSPKYLFRKEGQNVTLSCEQNLNHDAMYWYRQDPGQGLRLIYYSQIVNDFQKGDIAEGYSVSREKKESFPLTVTSAQKNPTAFYLCASSTLRQGRFYEQYFGPGTRLTVT.

The chain couples TRBV10-3 to TRBJ1-2; 8 bases are a match to TRBD1. The CDR3 extends over 14 amino acids. Germline CDR1 and CDR2: ENHRY and SYGVKD. J lost 1 base, V lost 9 bases, and 7 bases had no gene match. This chain's CDR3 is CAISGGWGNYGYTF. Written as DNA, the CDR3 is TGTGCCATTTCAGGGGGCTGGGGTAACTATGGCTACACCTTC.

The chain has TRBV5-1 and TRBJ2-7; the match to TRBD2 covers 7 bases. The CDR3 sequence is 11 residues long. CDR1 and CDR2 from the germline V gene are SGHRS and YFSETQ. The ends lost 4 bases at V and 5 bases at J; junction bases unmatched: 0. CDR3 nucleotides: TGCGCCAGCAGCCTAGCGGACGAGCAGTACTTC. It specifies CASSLADEQYF.

V is TRBV7-9 and J is TRBJ2-1; 8 bases are shared with TRBD1. CDR1 and CDR2 from the germline V gene are SEHNR and FQNEAQ (reference sequence). The CDR3 totals 14 residues. Losses at the gene ends were 3 bases for V and 10 bases for J; bases not matched to a gene: 8. CDR3 nucleotides: TGTGCCAGCAGCTTCGGGGCGACAGGGGTCGAGCAGTTCTTC. Its protein product is CASSFGATGVEQFF.

The V gene is TRBV19, the J gene TRBJ1-5, with 10 nucleotides matching TRBD1. The CDR3 length is 15 residues. With V trimmed by 4 bases and J by 7 bases, 7 bases remained unmatched. The germline CDR1 and CDR2 sequences are LNHDA and SQIVND (reference sequence). CDR3 sequence (DNA): TGTGCCAGTAGTACCCTGGACAGGGGGGACCAGCCCCAGCATTTT. Protein sequence: CASSTLDRGDQPQHF.

This clone was counted only a few times. The rearrangement links TRBV19 to TRBJ1-6; 8 nucleotides align to TRBD1. J was trimmed by 8 bases and V by 7 bases; bases with no gene match: 7. Looked up from germline, CDR1 is LNHDA and CDR2 is SQIVND (reference sequence). The CDR3 has 14 amino acids. CDR3: CASTSRGLYSPLHF. In nucleotides, the CDR3 is TGTGCCAGTACCAGCAGGGGGCTCTATTCACCCCTCCACTTT.

This chain uses TRBV28 with TRBJ1-5; no definite D call. Trimming removed 7 bases at V and 1 base at J, with 14 bases between. CDR3 length: 15 residues. CDR1 is MDHEN and CDR2 is SYDVKM in the germline V gene. The CDR3 nucleotides read TGTGCCAGCACCACGGACGGGATGAGCAATCAGCCCCAGCATTTT. It specifies CASTTDGMSNQPQHF.

The chain uses TRBV27 and TRBJ2-7; tentatively, D is TRBD1 (6 bases). Per germline, CDR1 MNHEY and CDR2 SMNVEV (reference sequence). The V end was cut by 7 bases, the J end by 0 bases, with 13 bases between. CDR3 length: 14 amino acids. CDR3 protein: CASKGDRFSYEQYF. The DNA for the CDR3 is TGTGCCAGCAAAGGAGACAGGTTCTCCTACGAGCAGTACTTC.

The chain combines TRBV2 with TRBJ2-7; 10 bases align to TRBD1. V trimming: 4 bases; J trimming: 7 bases; junction bases outside the gene matches: 7. The V gene's germline CDR1 is SNHLY and CDR2 FYNNEI. There are 14 residues in the CDR3. The CDR3 region has the DNA TGTGCCAGCAGTGGACAGGGGGCCAGGTGGGAGCAGTACTTC. It encodes CASSGQGARWEQYF. Complete variable domain (other parts from reference TRBV2 and TRBJ2-7): EPEVTQTPSHQVTQMGQEVILRCVPISNHLYFYWYRQILGQKVEFLVSFYNNEISEKSEIFDDQFSVERPDGSNFTLKIRSTKLEDSAMYFCASSGQGARWEQYFGPGTRLTVT.

V usage is TRBV5-1 and J usage is TRBJ2-5; 7 nucleotides line up with TRBD1. This CDR3 region has 15 residues. Germline lookup yields CDR1 SGHRS and CDR2 YFSETQ. With V trimmed by 4 bases and J by 1 base, 7 bases remained unmatched. CDR3 DNA sequence: TGCGCCAGCAGCCGGGACAGACCGGCCCAAGAGACCCAGTACTTC. Amino acids: CASSRDRPAQETQYF.

J is TRBJ2-7 and V is TRBV7-2; 9 nucleotides match TRBD2. Per germline, CDR1 SGHTA and CDR2 FQGNSA. The CDR3 extends over 14 amino acids. The trim removed 4 bases at V and 4 bases at J, leaving 5 bases unmatched. The chain's CDR3 is CASSSGAGGYEQYF. For the CDR3, the DNA is TGTGCCAGCAGCTCGGGGGCGGGAGGGTACGAGCAGTACTTC.

The chain has TRBV12-5 and TRBJ2-1, with D perhaps TRBD2 (6 bases). Trimming removed 8 bases at V and 4 bases at J, with 15 bases between. Germline CDR1 is LGHNT and CDR2 is FRNRAP. The CDR3 has 14 residues. The CDR3 here is CASKGGTTYNEQFF. The DNA for the CDR3 is TGTGCTAGTAAGGGCGGGACGACTTACAATGAGCAGTTCTTC.

This clone turned up a few times. This sequence joins TRBV4-1 and TRBJ1-1, with a weak D call TRBD1 (5 bases). Trimming shortened V by 4 bases and J by 4 bases, and 16 bases separated the two germline ends. The CDR3 loop spans 15 amino acids. From germline, CDR1 is MGHRA and CDR2 YSYEKL. The CDR3 nucleotides read TGCGCCAGCAGCCCGCCCCTCGGGGGTTCCACTGAAGCTTTCTTT. Protein product: CASSPPLGGSTEAFF.

The J gene is TRBJ2-5, the V gene TRBV18, with D perhaps matching TRBD2 (5 bases). The V and J ends lost 0 bases and 1 base respectively, with 12 bases between them. CDR1 KGHSH and CDR2 LQKENI come from the germline V gene. The CDR3 extends over 16 amino acids. The CDR3, as DNA: TGTGCCAGCTCACCACCGTTGCCTAGCATCCAAGAGACCCAGTACTTC. This codes for CASSPPLPSIQETQYF.

The chain recombines TRBV7-9 with TRBJ2-1, with a tentative D call TRBD2 (6 bases). This CDR3 comprises 17 residues. V lost 4 bases and J lost 4, with 20 bases in between. Germline assignment: CDR1 SEHNR and CDR2 FQNEAQ (reference sequence). The CDR3 region is CASSSPGGSGFYNEQFF. For the CDR3, the DNA is TGTGCCAGCAGCTCCCCTGGGGGTAGCGGCTTTTACAATGAGCAGTTCTTC. Supplemented by reference TRBV7-9 and TRBJ2-1, the full variable domain reads DTGVSQNPRHKITKRGQNVTFRCDPISEHNRLYWYRQTLGQGPEFLTYFQNEAQLEKSRLLSDRFSAERPKGSFSTLEIQRTEQGDSAMYLCASSSPGGSGFYNEQFFGPGTRLTVL.

The rearrangement links TRBV19 to TRBJ2-7; D may be TRBD2 (5 bases). The germline CDR1 and CDR2 sequences are LNHDA and SQIVND (reference sequence). The V gene lost 6 bases and the J gene lost 7 bases, with 13 bases spanning the gap. The CDR3 loop spans 12 amino acids. This chain's CDR3 is CASSPTAGEQYF. DNA of the CDR3: TGTGCCAGTAGCCCGACGGCGGGTGAGCAGTACTTC.

This clone appeared a few times. The chain uses TRBV15 and TRBJ2-1, with 8 bases identical to TRBD2. The CDR3 extends over 15 amino acids. The V segment lost 0 bases and the J segment 8 bases; nucleotides outside the gene matches: 6. Germline V gene lookup returns CDR1 LNHNV and CDR2 YYDKDF (reference sequence). The CDR3 loop is CATSRDRTSRDEQFF. DNA of the CDR3: TGTGCCACCAGCAGAGACCGGACTAGCCGGGATGAGCAGTTCTTC.

The V call is TRBV27, the J call TRBJ2-5; 12 bases are shared with TRBD2. The CDR3 is 16 residues long. V trimming: 0 bases; J trimming: 5 bases; junction bases outside the gene matches: 4. The germline V gene has CDR1 MNHEY and CDR2 SMNVEV (reference sequence). The CDR3 bases are TGTGCCAGCAGTTTATCGGGACTAGCGGGCGGGGAGACCCAGTACTTC. It encodes CASSLSGLAGGETQYF.

V gene TRBV28 combines with J gene TRBJ1-5; 7 bases are a match to TRBD1. The trim removed 3 bases at V and 3 bases at J, leaving 14 bases unmatched. The V gene's germline CDR1 is MDHEN and CDR2 SYDVKM. The CDR3 loop spans 18 amino acids. The CDR3 is CASSLGTAGLIFNQPQHF. The DNA of the CDR3 is TGTGCCAGCAGTTTGGGGACAGCGGGTCTGATCTTCAATCAGCCCCAGCATTTT.